Presented here are 8 T cell receptor beta chains from one specimen sequenced in a study of blood T cells in healthy people across ages. Primers used in a second PCR of about 6 to 11 cycles were a sample-barcoded 5' primer and a J-beta primer mix. TCRdb passed the 5' RACE reads through MiXCR, listing each CDR3 protein once. The sample records about 640,000 distinct CDR3 sequences, approximately 50% being singletons. The sample comprised blood. The receptors stem from a man aged 55-75 years in good health.

The V call is TRBV27, the J call TRBJ2-1, with 11 bases lining up with TRBD1. Germline V lookup: CDR1 MNHEY, CDR2 SMNVEV (reference sequence). The CDR3 covers 15 residues. J gave up 8 bases and V 5 bases, and 8 bases lay outside the gene matches. The CDR3 is CASSKPGQGVDEQFF. The CDR3, as DNA: TGTGCCAGCAGTAAGCCGGGACAGGGGGTCGATGAGCAGTTCTTC.

The rearrangement uses TRBV20-1 and TRBJ1-1; D gene unclear. Deletions cut 6 bases from V and 5 bases from J, with 16 bases between. This CDR3 spans 13 amino acids. The germline gives CDR1 DFQATT, CDR2 SNEGSKA (reference sequence). In DNA, the CDR3 is TGCAGTGCGCCCCGGGCCCTAAGGACTGAAGCTTTCTTT. Translated, it gives CSAPRALRTEAFF.

This clonotype was seen a handful of times. The gene calls are TRBV5-5 and TRBJ2-3, with 9 bases identical to TRBD2. Germline V gives CDR1 SGHKS, CDR2 YYEKEE (reference sequence). Germline trimming cut 4 bases from V and 3 bases from J; bases unmatched to any gene: 6. CDR3 length equals 15 residues. The CDR3 nucleotides read TGTGCCAGCAGCGCGATAGCGGGGGAAACAGATACGCAGTATTTT. Translated, it gives CASSAIAGETDTQYF. Complete variable domain (other parts from reference TRBV5-5 and TRBJ2-3): DAGVTQSPTHLIKTRGQQVTLRCSPISGHKSVSWYQQVLGQGPQFIFQYYEKEERGRGNFPDRFSARQFPNYSSELNVNALLLGDSALYLCASSAIAGETDTQYFGPGTRLTVL.

This chain uses TRBV9 with TRBJ2-1; D uncertain. The CDR3 is 16 residues long. V lost 0 bases to trimming and J lost 6 bases, with 16 bases between them. Germline V gene data show CDR1 as SGDLS and CDR2 as YYNGEE. CDR3 bases: TGTGCCAGCAGCGTAGGGTGGGGTGGTTGGGGCAATGAGCAGTTCTTC. Its protein is CASSVGWGGWGNEQFF.

This clonotype was counted a few times. The chain carries TRBV27 and TRBJ2-7; the match to TRBD1 covers 7 bases. Germline V gene sequence: CDR1 MNHEY, CDR2 SMNVEV (reference sequence). The CDR3 sequence is 16 residues long. V shed 3 bases and J 4 bases; nucleotides not matched to a gene: 12. The CDR3 nucleotides read TGTGCCAGCAGTTTGATGTCGACAGGGTGGGATTACGAGCAGTACTTC. It is translated as CASSLMSTGWDYEQYF.

The chain combines TRBV2 with TRBJ2-7; D is possibly TRBD2 (6 bases). The CDR3 sequence is 11 residues long. Germline CDR1 reads SNHLY; CDR2 reads FYNNEI. The germline V and J ends were trimmed by 4 bases and 5 bases, with 6 bases remaining between them. CDR3 in DNA: TGTGCCAGCAGTGGGGGGGACGAGCAGTACTTC. Its protein product is CASSGGDEQYF. Complete variable domain (other parts from reference TRBV2 and TRBJ2-7): EPEVTQTPSHQVTQMGQEVILRCVPISNHLYFYWYRQILGQKVEFLVSFYNNEISEKSEIFDDQFSVERPDGSNFTLKIRSTKLEDSAMYFCASSGGDEQYFGPGTRLTVT.

CDR3 sequence (DNA): TGCGCCAGCAAACGGACAGGGTCGAACACCGGGGAGCTGTTTTTT. The encoded protein is CASKRTGSNTGELFF. The chain joins TRBV4-1 to TRBJ2-2, with 8 bases fitting TRBD1. The germline V gene has CDR1 MGHRA and CDR2 YSYEKL. The CDR3 totals 15 residues. V shed 7 bases, J shed 0 bases, and the junction held 4 bases outside the gene matches.

This rearrangement joins TRBV7-9 to TRBJ2-4; D may be TRBD1 or TRBD2 (5 bases each). CDR3 size: 14 residues. The V and J ends lost 0 bases and 9 bases respectively, with 12 bases between them. In germline, CDR1 is SEHNR, CDR2 FQNEAQ (reference sequence). CDR3 region: CASSLARESGIQYF. In DNA, the CDR3 is TGTGCCAGCAGCTTAGCCAGGGAGTCCGGCATTCAGTACTTC.